This TCR beta chain was captured by sequencing in a study of blood T cells in healthy people across ages. There are a few counts of this clonotype. What it binds is unknown. Study outcomes and limitations: Among T cells, TCR beta diversity per million cells dropped roughly linearly as age rose. For the donors, CMV status was unknown and possibly confounded expanded clonotype changes.

Trimming left V 1 base short and J 0 bases short, with 10 bases between. The CDR3 spans 16 residues. Germline loops: CDR1 PRHDT, CDR2 FYEKMQ (reference sequence). Next came a second PCR, run for about 7 to 12 cycles, which used a sample-barcoded 5' primer along with a J-beta primer mix. A 12-random-nucleotide template-switch adaptor tagged each cDNA molecule. One entry per CDR3 protein results from TCRdb running MiXCR on the 5' RACE reads. The data show 1.5 million to 2 million distinct CDR3 sequences, about 50% seen once. The V and J genes are TRBV13 and TRBJ2-1, with D maybe TRBD2 (6 bases). The TCR originated in a woman aged 35 to 49 in good health. The source material was blood. As DNA, the CDR3 is TGTGCCAGCAGCTTAGCCCCCGGGAGCTCCTACAATGAGCAGTTCTTC. It specifies CASSLAPGSSYNEQFF.